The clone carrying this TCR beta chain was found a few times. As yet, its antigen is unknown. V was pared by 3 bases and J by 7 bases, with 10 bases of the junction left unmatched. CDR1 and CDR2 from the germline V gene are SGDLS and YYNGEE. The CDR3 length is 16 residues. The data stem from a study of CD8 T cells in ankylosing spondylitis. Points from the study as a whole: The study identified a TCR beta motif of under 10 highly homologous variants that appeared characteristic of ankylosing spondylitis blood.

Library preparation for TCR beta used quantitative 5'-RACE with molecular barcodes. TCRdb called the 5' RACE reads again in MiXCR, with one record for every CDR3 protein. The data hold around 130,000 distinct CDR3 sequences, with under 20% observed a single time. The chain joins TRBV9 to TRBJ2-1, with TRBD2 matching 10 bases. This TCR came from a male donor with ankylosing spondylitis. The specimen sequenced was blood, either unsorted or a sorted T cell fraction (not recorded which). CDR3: CASSAASGSAENEQFF. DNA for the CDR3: TGTGCCAGCAGCGCTGCTAGCGGGAGTGCAGAAAATGAGCAGTTCTTC.